Sequencing of this T cell receptor beta chain was carried out in a study of blood T cell repertoires in COVID-19. In the study overall: Collection of acute and convalescent COVID-19 samples took place in the United States, Italy and Spain.

This CDR3 has 15 residues. Germline-derived CDR1 and CDR2 are SGDLS and YYNGEE. V was shortened by 0 bases and J by 9 bases, with 16 bases between the two germline ends. Profiling relied on immunoSEQ multiplex PCR, and the TCRdb table lists in-frame clones only, not all of them. The table has about 420,000 clones, approximately 90% seen once. The sequence was collected from a man aged 18 to 30 with COVID-19, enrolled during active disease. The source material was peripheral blood. The chain uses TRBV9 and TRBJ2-1, with D maybe TRBD1 (6 bases). The CDR3 bases are TGTGCCAGCAGCGTAGACCTAACAGGGAATGGTGAGCAGTTCTTC. It codes for CASSVDLTGNGEQFF.